The clone carrying this TCR beta chain showed up just once. The germline V gene has CDR1 KGHSH and CDR2 LQKENI. V lost 2 bases to trimming and J lost 2 bases; unmatched junction nucleotides: 6. The CDR3 totals 15 residues. The data derive from a study of blood T cell repertoires in COVID-19. TCRdb's table, derived via immunoSEQ multiplex PCR, lists solely in-frame clones and lacks some. The table includes fewer than 350,000 clones, roughly 88% detected once. This rearrangement joins TRBV18 to TRBJ2-7, with TRBD1 identical over 7 bases. The specimen was peripheral blood. The sequence came from a man aged 18 to 30 with active or convalescent COVID-19. The CDR3 loop reads CASSPNRDSTYEQYF. The CDR3 region has the DNA TGTGCCAGCTCACCAAACCGGGACAGTACCTACGAGCAGTACTTC.